The rows below give T cell receptor beta chains drawn from one sample of a study of blood T cells in healthy people across ages. TCRdb re-called the 5' RACE reads through MiXCR, storing one row per CDR3 protein. This table has around 600,000 distinct CDR3 sequences, more than 45% appearing once. Material: blood. These receptors were obtained from an elderly man in good health. Both conserved end residues are part of each CDR3. D genes are given only for firm matches. Only part of the rows carry a size: once, few, many, or a class if the clone is expanded.

>TRBV20-1|NA|16|TRBJ2-6|NA
CSARDWGISGANVLTF
TGCAGTGCTAGAGATTGGGGGATCTCTGGGGCCAACGTCCTGACTTTC
>TRBV7-8|TRBD2|14|TRBJ2-3|NA
CASSFSGPTDTQYF
TGTGCCAGCAGCTTTAGCGGGCCCACAGATACGCAGTATTTT
>TRBV4-2|NA|16|TRBJ1-6|NA
CASSQVGGQGLSPLHF
TGTGCCAGCAGCCAAGTAGGCGGGCAGGGGTTATCCCCCCTCCACTTT
>TRBV4-1|NA|15|TRBJ2-4|once
CASSQRLGGVLGLYF
TGCGCCAGCAGCCAACGCCTTGGGGGAGTCCTAGGTCTGTACTTC
>TRBV6-5|TRBD1|15|TRBJ2-2|many
CASSLKGTGIGELFF
TGTGCCAGCAGCCTGAAGGGGACAGGGATCGGGGAGCTGTTTTTT
>TRBV7-2|TRBD2|15|TRBJ2-7|NA
CASSSTGRGGYEQYF
TGTGCCAGCAGCTCAACTGGGCGGGGGGGCTATGAGCAGTACTTC
>TRBV3-1|NA|19|TRBJ2-1|NA
CASSQDSHSSCSSYNEQFF
TGTGCCAGCAGCCAAGATTCCCACAGTAGTTGTAGCTCCTACAATGAGCAGTTCTTC
>TRBV21-1|NA|14|TRBJ2-1|NA
CASSIQGHYNEQFF
TGTGCCAGCAGCATCCAGGGCCACTACAATGAGCAGTTCTTC
>TRBV20-1|NA|15|TRBJ2-7|few
CSASSRAGRSYEQYF
TGCAGTGCTAGCTCCCGCGCAGGGCGCTCCTACGAGCAGTACTTC
>TRBV11-1|NA|13|TRBJ2-3|NA
CASSVIGAVAQYF
TGTGCCAGCAGCGTAATAGGGGCCGTTGCGCAGTATTTT
>TRBV9|NA|15|TRBJ2-3|few
CASTERGGSADTQYF
TGTGCCAGCACCGAGAGGGGGGGTAGCGCAGATACGCAGTATTTT
>TRBV7-2|NA|15|TRBJ2-4|NA
CASSYALGTGNIQYF
TGTGCCAGCAGCTACGCGCTTGGTACCGGCAACATTCAGTACTTC
>TRBV3-1|TRBD2|17|TRBJ2-2|NA
CASSPTSGRAVVGELFF
TGTGCCAGCAGCCCGACTAGCGGGAGGGCCGTGGTCGGGGAGCTGTTTTTT
>TRBV7-2|NA|15|TRBJ2-3|NA
CASSLVGQGGDTQYF
TGTGCCAGCAGCTTAGTAGGCCAGGGGGGAGATACGCAGTATTTT
>TRBV6-6|NA|13|TRBJ1-1|few
CATSGVVDTEAFF
TGTGCCACAAGTGGCGTTGTGGACACTGAAGCTTTCTTT
>TRBV5-1|TRBD1|17|TRBJ2-4|NA
CASSLGPRQGSKNIQYF
TGCGCCAGCAGCTTGGGGCCCCGACAGGGCAGCAAAAACATTCAGTACTTC
>TRBV11-1|TRBD2|16|TRBJ2-7|NA
CASRIAGLSSYNEQYF
TGTGCCAGCAGGATAGCGGGGCTAAGCTCCTACAATGAGCAGTACTTC
>TRBV4-3|NA|14|TRBJ2-3|NA
CASSQADGTDTQYF
TGCGCCAGCAGCCAAGCTGACGGCACAGATACGCAGTATTTT
>TRBV12-5|TRBD1|13|TRBJ1-1|NA
CASGLQGDTEAFF
TGTGCTAGTGGTCTACAGGGGGACACTGAAGCTTTCTTT
>TRBV5-1|NA|14|TRBJ1-1|NA
CASSAGGGDTEAFF
TGCGCCAGCAGCGCCGGTGGAGGGGACACTGAAGCTTTCTTT
>TRBV7-9|NA|15|TRBJ2-7|NA
CASTPGSNREYEQYF
TGTGCCAGCACCCCTGGCTCTAACAGGGAATACGAGCAGTACTTC
>TRBV18|TRBD1|15|TRBJ2-7|few
CASSNPGTGEYEQYF
TGTGCCAGCTCAAATCCCGGGACAGGGGAGTACGAGCAGTACTTC
>TRBV4-2|NA|17|TRBJ2-6|NA
CASSQDLGLVGANVLTF
TGTGCCAGCAGCCAAGATCTCGGGTTAGTTGGGGCCAACGTCCTGACTTTC
>TRBV20-1|NA|12|TRBJ2-7|NA
CSAPDSSYEQYF
TGCAGTGCCCCGGACAGCTCCTACGAGCAGTACTTC
>TRBV5-1|NA|17|TRBJ2-3|NA
CASSPPPGVPSTDMQYF
TGCGCCAGCAGCCCCCCTCCTGGGGTACCTAGCACAGATATGCAGTATTTT
>TRBV7-2|TRBD2|16|TRBJ2-7|many
CASSLSYWTSPTEQYF
TGTGCCAGCAGCTTATCCTACTGGACTAGTCCAACCGAGCAGTACTTC
>TRBV27|TRBD1|16|TRBJ2-1|NA
CASSPSDRGLYNEQFF
TGTGCCAGCAGTCCCTCGGACAGGGGGCTCTACAATGAGCAGTTCTTC
>TRBV5-1|NA|13|TRBJ1-5|NA
CASSQDSGGTQHF
TGCGCCAGCAGCCAGGACAGCGGTGGGACCCAGCATTTT
>TRBV20-1|TRBD2|17|TRBJ2-5|many
CSARDGAPGLAQETQYF
TGCAGTGCTAGAGATGGGGCCCCGGGACTAGCCCAAGAGACCCAGTACTTC
>TRBV10-1|NA|13|TRBJ1-6|NA
CASSELGNSPLHF
TGCGCCAGCAGTGAGTTGGGAAATTCACCCCTCCACTTT
>TRBV6-5|NA|15|TRBJ2-7|many
CASSLYKTGPYEQYF
TGTGCCAGCAGCCTTTATAAAACGGGTCCCTACGAGCAGTACTTC
>TRBV20-1|NA|14|TRBJ2-5|NA
CSAREPRGKETQYF
TGCAGTGCTAGAGAACCCAGGGGAAAGGAGACCCAGTACTTC
>TRBV10-2|NA|14|TRBJ1-5|NA
CASSEGGDGQPQHF
TGCGCCAGCAGTGAGGGGGGTGATGGCCAGCCCCAGCATTTT
>TRBV20-1|TRBD1|14|TRBJ1-6|NA
CSAGEPGGDSPLHF
TGCAGTGCTGGGGAGCCAGGGGGGGATTCACCCCTCCACTTT
>TRBV20-1|NA|14|TRBJ1-1|few
CSARRGGLNTEAFF
TGCAGTGCTCGAAGAGGGGGGCTGAACACTGAAGCTTTCTTT
>TRBV12-3/TRBV12-4|NA|14|TRBJ2-5|NA
CASSLSPDGETQYF
TGTGCCAGCAGTTTAAGTCCCGACGGGGAGACCCAGTACTTC
>TRBV7-9|NA|15|TRBJ2-1|NA
CASSVRDWGDNEQFF
TGTGCCAGCAGCGTGAGGGACTGGGGGGACAATGAGCAGTTCTTC
>TRBV7-2|TRBD2|16|TRBJ2-1|few
CASSLWIAGGLGEQFF
TGTGCCAGCAGCTTATGGATAGCGGGAGGTTTGGGTGAGCAGTTCTTC
>TRBV20-1|NA|11|TRBJ2-5|NA
CSADDQETQYF
TGCAGTGCTGACGATCAAGAGACCCAGTACTTC
>TRBV6-2/TRBV6-3|TRBD2|12|TRBJ2-7|few
CASSPLAREQYF
TGTGCCAGCAGCCCACTAGCGAGGGAGCAGTACTTC
>TRBV7-2|NA|15|TRBJ2-1|few
CASSRGARTYNEQFF
TGTGCCAGCAGCCGTGGCGCGCGCACATACAATGAGCAGTTCTTC
>TRBV12-3/TRBV12-4|NA|16|TRBJ2-3|NA
CASSLGQNSSTDTQYF
TGTGCCAGCAGTTTAGGGCAGAACTCTAGCACAGATACGCAGTATTTT
>TRBV27|NA|13|TRBJ2-7|NA
CASSVRGSGEQYF
TGTGCCAGCAGTGTGCGGGGAAGCGGCGAGCAGTACTTC
>TRBV7-2|NA|17|TRBJ2-1|few
CASNILGGSSSYNEQFF
TGTGCCAGCAACATTCTAGGAGGCAGCAGCTCCTACAATGAGCAGTTCTTC
>TRBV28|NA|15|TRBJ2-2|once
CASSSPGRNTGELFF
TGTGCCAGCAGTTCCCCCGGTCGGAACACCGGGGAGCTGTTTTTT
>TRBV10-3|NA|15|TRBJ2-3|few
CAIRSGQGDTDTQYF
TGTGCCATCCGCTCGGGCCAGGGCGACACAGATACGCAGTATTTT
>TRBV5-5|NA|16|TRBJ2-1|NA
CASSLDPAGAYNEQFF
TGTGCCAGCAGCTTGGATCCGGCAGGGGCCTACAATGAGCAGTTCTTC